These 8 T cell receptor beta chains came from one sample sequenced in a study of T-cell memory formation after mild COVID-19. MiXCR was run by TCRdb on the 5' RACE reads, yielding one entry per CDR3 protein. The sample yields approximately 390,000 distinct CDR3 sequences, more than 15% seen once. The source material was PBMCs or a T cell subset sorted from them (not recorded which). Source of these receptors: a man between 18 and 35 years old who had mild COVID-19 (a few samples of this study predate the infection). Cell type and time point are not known.

The chain carries TRBV4-2 and TRBJ2-5; 10 bases are shared with TRBD2. The V and J ends lost 0 bases and 1 base, in that order; junction bases with no gene match: 11. Germline V gene data show CDR1 as LGHNA and CDR2 as YNFKEQ. This CDR3 comprises 19 residues. CDR3 in amino acids: CASSQEGGVSGGRQETQYF. The DNA of the CDR3 is TGTGCCAGCAGCCAAGAAGGTGGTGTTAGCGGGGGGCGCCAAGAGACCCAGTACTTC.

This clonotype was counted only a few times. The rearrangement links TRBV7-2 to TRBJ1-1, with D possibly TRBD1 on 6 matching bases. This CDR3 has 14 amino acids. CDR1 and CDR2 from the germline V gene are SGHTA and FQGNSA. Trimming cost V 10 bases and J 1 base, with 16 bases left between them. The CDR3 region has the DNA TGTGCCAACCAATTGGACAGCCAGAACACTGAAGCTTTCTTT. This gives the protein CANQLDSQNTEAFF. Full variable domain (missing parts from reference TRBV7-2 and TRBJ1-1): GAGVSQSPSNKVTEKGKDVELRCDPISGHTALYWYRQSLGQGLEFLIYFQGNSAPDKSGLPSDRFSAERTGGSVSTLTIQRTQQEDSAVYLCANQLDSQNTEAFFGQGTRLTVV.

The CDR3 spells CASRRREDTEAFF. The CDR3 coding sequence is TGCGCCAGCAGGCGCCGGGAGGACACTGAAGCTTTCTTT. This rearrangement joins TRBV5-1 to TRBJ1-1; no definite D call. V lost 5 bases and J 3 bases, leaving 11 bases between the germline ends. The germline V gene has CDR1 SGHRS and CDR2 YFSETQ. This CDR3 contains 13 residues.

The J gene is TRBJ2-3, the V gene TRBV12-3 or TRBV12-4, with D perhaps matching TRBD1 (7 bases). The V end lost 1 base, the J end lost 10 bases, and 15 bases lay between the germline ends. The CDR3 is 14 amino acids. This CDR3 is CASSLVSARGAQYF. The CDR3 region has the DNA TGTGCCAGCAGTTTAGTTTCCGCCAGGGGGGCGCAGTATTTT.

Only a few counts were recorded for this clonotype. CDR3 nucleotides: TGTGCCAGCAGCGATGGGGCCAGCGAAGCCAAAAACATTCAGTACTTC. Residues: CASSDGASEAKNIQYF. The chain recombines TRBV3-1 with TRBJ2-4, with D perhaps TRBD1 (5 bases). This CDR3 comprises 16 residues. Looked up from germline, CDR1 is LGHDT and CDR2 is YNNKEL (reference sequence). V dropped 5 bases and J dropped 0 bases, with 14 bases sitting between them.

This clonotype was seen more than once but under ten times. The V and J genes are TRBV7-3 and TRBJ1-1; D unclear. CDR1 SGHTA and CDR2 FQGTGA come from the germline V gene. The length of the CDR3 is 15 residues. Trimming cost V 4 bases and J 5 bases, with 17 bases left between them. DNA for the CDR3: TGTGCCAGCAGCTCCTCCCCGGGAAGAGGGACTGAAGCTTTCTTT. Encoded protein: CASSSSPGRGTEAFF.

This clonotype was seen a handful of times. The chain couples TRBV7-3 to TRBJ2-1; 7 positions match TRBD2. Trimming removed 8 bases from V and 10 bases from J; junction bases left unmatched: 11. The length of the CDR3 is 13 residues. Germline CDR1 reads SGHTA; CDR2 reads FQGTGA. Here the CDR3 reads CASGYGAGAEQFF. CDR3 coding DNA: TGTGCCAGCGGGTACGGGGCGGGAGCAGAGCAGTTCTTC.

The chain has TRBV3-1 and TRBJ1-2; D may be TRBD1 (5 bases). Between the trimmed V and J ends, which lost 4 bases and 1 base, there was a span of 10 bases. Looked up from germline, CDR1 is LGHDT and CDR2 is YNNKEL (reference sequence). The CDR3 runs 14 residues. The CDR3 loop reads CASSPRGNNYGYTF. CDR3 DNA: TGTGCCAGCAGCCCCCGGGGGAATAACTATGGCTACACCTTC.